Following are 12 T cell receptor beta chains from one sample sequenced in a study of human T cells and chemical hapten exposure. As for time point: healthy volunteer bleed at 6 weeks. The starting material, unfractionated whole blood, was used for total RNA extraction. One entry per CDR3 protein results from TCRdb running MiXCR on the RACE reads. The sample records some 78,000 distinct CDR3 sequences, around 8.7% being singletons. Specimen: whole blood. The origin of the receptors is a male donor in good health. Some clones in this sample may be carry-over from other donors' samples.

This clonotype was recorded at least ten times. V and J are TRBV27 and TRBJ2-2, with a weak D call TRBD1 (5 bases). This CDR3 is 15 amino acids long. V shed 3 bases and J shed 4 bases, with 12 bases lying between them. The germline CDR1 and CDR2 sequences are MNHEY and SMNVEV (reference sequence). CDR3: CASSLARDSTGELFF. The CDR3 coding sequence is TGTGCCAGCAGTTTGGCCAGAGACAGCACCGGGGAGCTGTTTTTT.

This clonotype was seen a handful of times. The CDR3 loop is CASRVRAPSSYEQYF. The CDR3 DNA is TGTGCCAGCCGAGTGAGGGCTCCCAGCTCCTACGAGCAGTACTTC. This sequence joins TRBV27 and TRBJ2-7, with D possibly being TRBD2 (5 bases). CDR1 and CDR2 from the germline V gene are MNHEY and SMNVEV (reference sequence). The CDR3 loop spans 15 amino acids. V dropped 8 bases and J dropped 0 bases, with 17 bases sitting between them.

DNA for the CDR3: TGTGCCAGCAGCTTAGTGGGACAGGGTGGTGGGGCCAACGTCCTGACTTTC. It translates to CASSLVGQGGGANVLTF. The J gene is TRBJ2-6, the V gene TRBV7-6; 9 bases are a match to TRBD1. Germline values: CDR1 SGHVS, CDR2 FNYEAQ. Unmatched junction bases numbered 4, after V lost 1 base and J lost 3 bases. This CDR3 comprises 17 residues.

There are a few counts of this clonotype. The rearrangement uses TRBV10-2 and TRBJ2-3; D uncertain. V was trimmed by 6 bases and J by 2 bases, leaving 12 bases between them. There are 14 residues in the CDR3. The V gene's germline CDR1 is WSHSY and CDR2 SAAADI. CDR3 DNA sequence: TGCGCCAGCAGCCCCCCGTTTACCACAGATACGCAGTATTTT. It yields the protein CASSPPFTTDTQYF.

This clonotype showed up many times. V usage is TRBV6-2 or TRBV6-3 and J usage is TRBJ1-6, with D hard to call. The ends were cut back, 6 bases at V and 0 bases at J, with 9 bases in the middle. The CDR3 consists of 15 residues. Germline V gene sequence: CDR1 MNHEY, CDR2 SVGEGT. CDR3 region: CASSLRDSYNSPLHF. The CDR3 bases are TGTGCCAGCAGCCTAAGGGACTCCTATAATTCACCCCTCCACTTT.

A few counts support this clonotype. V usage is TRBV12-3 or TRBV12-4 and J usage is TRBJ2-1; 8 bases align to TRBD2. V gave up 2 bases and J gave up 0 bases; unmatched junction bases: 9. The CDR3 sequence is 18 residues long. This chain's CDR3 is CASSLKDPLAGSYNEQFF. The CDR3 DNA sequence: TGTGCCAGCAGTTTAAAGGACCCCCTAGCGGGCTCCTACAATGAGCAGTTCTTC.

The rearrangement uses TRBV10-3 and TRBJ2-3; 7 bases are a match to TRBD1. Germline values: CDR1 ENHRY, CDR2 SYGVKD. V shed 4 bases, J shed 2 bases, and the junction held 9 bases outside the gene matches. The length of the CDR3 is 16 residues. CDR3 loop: CAISVVDRAFTDTQYF. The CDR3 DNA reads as TGTGCCATCAGTGTTGTAGACAGGGCCTTCACAGATACGCAGTATTTT.

CDR3 in amino acids: CASSLGRPQNTEAFF. Written as DNA, the CDR3 is TGTGCCAGCAGCTTAGGCAGACCCCAGAACACTGAAGCTTTCTTT. V gene TRBV7-9 combines with J gene TRBJ1-1; D is unclear. Germline CDR1 and CDR2: SEHNR and FQNEAQ (reference sequence). V was cut by 1 base and J by 1 base, with 10 bases left in between. The CDR3 totals 15 residues.

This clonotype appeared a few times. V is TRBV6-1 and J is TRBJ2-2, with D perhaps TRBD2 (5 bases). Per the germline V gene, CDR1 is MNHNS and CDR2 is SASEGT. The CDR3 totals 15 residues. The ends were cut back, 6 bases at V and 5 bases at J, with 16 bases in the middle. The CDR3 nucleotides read TGTGCCAGCAGAATGCTCAAGGGAGAAACCGGGGAGCTGTTTTTT. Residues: CASRMLKGETGELFF.

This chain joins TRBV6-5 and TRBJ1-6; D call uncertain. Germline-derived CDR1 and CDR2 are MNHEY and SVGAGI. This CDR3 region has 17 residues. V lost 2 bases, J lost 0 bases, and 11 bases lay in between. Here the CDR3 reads CASSYVRVGSYNSPLHF. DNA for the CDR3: TGTGCCAGCAGTTACGTAAGGGTTGGCTCCTATAATTCACCCCTCCACTTT.

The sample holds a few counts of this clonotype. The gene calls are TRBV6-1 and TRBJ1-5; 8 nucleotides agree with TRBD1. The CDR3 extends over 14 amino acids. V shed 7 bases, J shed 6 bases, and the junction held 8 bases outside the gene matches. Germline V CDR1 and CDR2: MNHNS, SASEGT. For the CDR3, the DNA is TGTGCCAGCATCCCAGGGGGCCTAGCTCAGCCCCAGCATTTT. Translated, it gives CASIPGGLAQPQHF.

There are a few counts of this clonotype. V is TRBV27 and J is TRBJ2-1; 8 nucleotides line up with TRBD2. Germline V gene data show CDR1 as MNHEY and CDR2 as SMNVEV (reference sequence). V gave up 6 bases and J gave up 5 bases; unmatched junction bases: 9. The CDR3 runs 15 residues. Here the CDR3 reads CASRVIREGHNEQFF. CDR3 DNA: TGTGCCAGCAGAGTAATACGGGAGGGGCACAATGAGCAGTTCTTC.